This T cell receptor beta chain was sequenced in a study of vaccination and CD4 T cells after COVID-19. Study in general: Cellular stimulation was performed using overlapping spike peptides derived from SARS-CoV-2, HCoV-NL63, HCoV-OC43 and HCoV-229E.

The Oncomine TCR Beta short-read assay sequenced DNA from cultured CD4+ T cells. MiXCR, run by TCRdb on the PCR reads, gives a single entry per CDR3 protein. This sample yields roughly 7,000 distinct CDR3 sequences, of which roughly 50% are seen a single time; 33% belongs to the top ten. This sample's treatment: approximately 9-day PBMC culture with coronavirus spike peptide pools or control peptides (ViraFEST assay). Researchers collected the unexposed donor's CD4+ T cells before the COVID-19 pandemic (2011-2018). About this clonotype itself: As yet, its antigen is unknown.

This receptor was obtained from a human donor in good health. The sample consisted of CD4+ T cells from blood, cultured in vitro.

The CDR3 sequence: CASSLMGEDTQYF. In nucleotides, the CDR3 is TGTGCCAGCAGCTTAATGGGAGAGGATACGCAGTATTTT. V gene TRBV5-4 combines with J gene TRBJ2-3; D is perhaps TRBD2 (5 bases). CDR3 size: 13 residues. CDR1 and CDR2 from the germline V gene are SGHNT and YYREEE (reference sequence). V was cut by 2 bases and J by 6 bases, with 10 bases left in between. The entire variable domain, with the rest obtained from reference TRBV5-4 and TRBJ2-3, is as follows: ETGVTQSPTHLIKTRGQQVTLRCSSQSGHNTVSWYQQALGQGPQFIFQYYREEENGRGNFPPRFSGLQFPNYSSELNVNALELDDSALYLCASSLMGEDTQYFGPGTRLTVL.